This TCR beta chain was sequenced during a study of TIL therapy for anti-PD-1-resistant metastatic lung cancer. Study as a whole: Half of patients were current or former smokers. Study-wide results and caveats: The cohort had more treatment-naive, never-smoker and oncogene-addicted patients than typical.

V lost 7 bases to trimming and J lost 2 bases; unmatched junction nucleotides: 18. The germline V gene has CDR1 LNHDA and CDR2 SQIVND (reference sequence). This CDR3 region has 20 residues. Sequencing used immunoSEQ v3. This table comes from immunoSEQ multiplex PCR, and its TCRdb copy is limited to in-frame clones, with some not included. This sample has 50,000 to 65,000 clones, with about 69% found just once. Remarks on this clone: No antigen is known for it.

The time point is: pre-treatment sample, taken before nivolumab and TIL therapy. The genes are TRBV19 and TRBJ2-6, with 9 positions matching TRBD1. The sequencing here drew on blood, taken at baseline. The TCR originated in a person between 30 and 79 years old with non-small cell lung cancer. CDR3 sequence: CASTPVWRTGDRAGANVLTF. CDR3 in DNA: TGTGCCAGTACCCCCGTATGGCGGACAGGGGATAGGGCTGGGGCCAACGTCCTGACTTTC.